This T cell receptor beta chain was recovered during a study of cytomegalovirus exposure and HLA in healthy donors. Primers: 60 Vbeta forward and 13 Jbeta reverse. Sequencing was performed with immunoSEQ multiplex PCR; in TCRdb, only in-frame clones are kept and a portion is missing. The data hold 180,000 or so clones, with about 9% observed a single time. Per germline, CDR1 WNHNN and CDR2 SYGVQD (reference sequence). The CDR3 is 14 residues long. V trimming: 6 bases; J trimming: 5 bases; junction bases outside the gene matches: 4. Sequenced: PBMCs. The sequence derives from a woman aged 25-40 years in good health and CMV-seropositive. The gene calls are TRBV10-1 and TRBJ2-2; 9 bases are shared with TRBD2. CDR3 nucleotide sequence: TGCGCCAGCAGCGGGACTAGCTTGACCGGGGAGCTGTTTTTT. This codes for CASSGTSLTGELFF.